A selection of T cell receptor beta chains follows, all from one sample in a study of breast tumors, draining lymph nodes, adjacent tissues. TCRdb reanalysed the multiplex PCR reads using MiXCR and keeps one entry per CDR3 protein. The sample lists under 150,000 distinct CDR3 sequences, around 24% seen once, with more than 2.5% in the top ten. The sample taken for sequencing was axillary lymph node tissue. These receptors all come from a female donor with breast cancer. Some clones in this sample may be carry-over from other donors' samples. Both conserved end residues are part of each CDR3. The order of the fields is clone size, V gene, D gene, J gene, CDR3 DNA, CDR3 protein. The D gene is left open where the match is weak. Size is stated for part of the rows, as once, few or many counts, or as a class when the clone is expanded.

abundance: many
v_gene: TRBV5-6
d_gene: TRBD2
j_gene: TRBJ2-7
CDR3nt: TGTGCCAGCAGCTTGCGGGTGCGAATTGCTAGCGGGAGTTACGAGCAGTACTTC
CDR3aa: CASSLRVRIASGSYEQYF

abundance: many
v_gene: TRBV5-5
d_gene: NA
j_gene: TRBJ1-5
CDR3nt: TGTGCCAGCAGCTTGATCATGCAGAGCAATCAGCCCCAGCATTTT
CDR3aa: CASSLIMQSNQPQHF

abundance: many
v_gene: TRBV11-1
d_gene: NA
j_gene: TRBJ2-7
CDR3nt: TGTGCCAGCAGCTTCACGGGGGACGAGCAGTACTTC
CDR3aa: CASSFTGDEQYF

abundance: NA
v_gene: TRBV27
d_gene: TRBD1
j_gene: TRBJ2-5
CDR3nt: TGTGCCAGCACTGATTCCCCGGGACAGAGAGAAGAGACCCAGTACTTC
CDR3aa: CASTDSPGQREETQYF

abundance: few
v_gene: TRBV27
d_gene: NA
j_gene: TRBJ2-2
CDR3nt: TGTGCCAGCAGTCCCGATCCCACTACAGCGAACACCGGGGAGCTGTTTTTT
CDR3aa: CASSPDPTTANTGELFF

abundance: many
v_gene: TRBV12-5
d_gene: NA
j_gene: TRBJ2-5
CDR3nt: TGTGCTAGTGGTTTCGGCAGGGATGAGACCCAGTACTTC
CDR3aa: CASGFGRDETQYF

abundance: many
v_gene: TRBV20-1
d_gene: NA
j_gene: TRBJ2-2
CDR3nt: TGCAGTGCTAGAGATAAGGGTCTAGCCGCGAACACCGGGGAGCTGTTTTTT
CDR3aa: CSARDKGLAANTGELFF

abundance: many
v_gene: TRBV27
d_gene: TRBD2
j_gene: TRBJ2-3
CDR3nt: TGTGCCAGCAGTAGGACTAGCGGCACAGATACGCAGTATTTT
CDR3aa: CASSRTSGTDTQYF

abundance: many
v_gene: TRBV29-1
d_gene: TRBD2
j_gene: TRBJ2-7
CDR3nt: TGCAGCGTTGAATGGCTAGCGGGAGGGCGGGAGCAGTACTTC
CDR3aa: CSVEWLAGGREQYF

abundance: many
v_gene: TRBV18
d_gene: TRBD1
j_gene: TRBJ2-7
CDR3nt: TGTGCCAGCTCACCTAGACAGGGGTTAGACGAGCAGTACTTC
CDR3aa: CASSPRQGLDEQYF

abundance: many
v_gene: TRBV4-2
d_gene: TRBD1
j_gene: TRBJ1-2
CDR3nt: TGTGCCAGCAGCCAAGGGGGACAGGGGGCAAGCTATGGCTACACCTTC
CDR3aa: CASSQGGQGASYGYTF

abundance: NA
v_gene: TRBV6-2/TRBV6-3
d_gene: TRBD2
j_gene: TRBJ2-1
CDR3nt: TGTGCCAGCAGTTTCGGACTAGCGGGATCGAATGAGCAGTTCTTC
CDR3aa: CASSFGLAGSNEQFF

abundance: many
v_gene: TRBV7-2
d_gene: TRBD1
j_gene: TRBJ1-2
CDR3nt: TGTGCCAGCAGCTTAGACTCCGGGACAGGGAGTCATGGCTACACCTTC
CDR3aa: CASSLDSGTGSHGYTF

abundance: many
v_gene: TRBV19
d_gene: TRBD1
j_gene: TRBJ2-5
CDR3nt: TGTGCCAGTAGTATCCGGGTCGGGCAGGGGGCGGAGACCCAGTACTTC
CDR3aa: CASSIRVGQGAETQYF

abundance: NA
v_gene: TRBV4-2
d_gene: TRBD2
j_gene: TRBJ2-3
CDR3nt: TGTGCCAGCAGCCATGCTCGACTAGCGGGAGGGAGCACAGATACGCAGTATTTT
CDR3aa: CASSHARLAGGSTDTQYF

abundance: once
v_gene: TRBV19
d_gene: TRBD1
j_gene: TRBJ1-5
CDR3nt: TGTGCCAGTAGCACAGGGGGCGGGGGCAATCAGCCCCAGCATTTT
CDR3aa: CASSTGGGGNQPQHF